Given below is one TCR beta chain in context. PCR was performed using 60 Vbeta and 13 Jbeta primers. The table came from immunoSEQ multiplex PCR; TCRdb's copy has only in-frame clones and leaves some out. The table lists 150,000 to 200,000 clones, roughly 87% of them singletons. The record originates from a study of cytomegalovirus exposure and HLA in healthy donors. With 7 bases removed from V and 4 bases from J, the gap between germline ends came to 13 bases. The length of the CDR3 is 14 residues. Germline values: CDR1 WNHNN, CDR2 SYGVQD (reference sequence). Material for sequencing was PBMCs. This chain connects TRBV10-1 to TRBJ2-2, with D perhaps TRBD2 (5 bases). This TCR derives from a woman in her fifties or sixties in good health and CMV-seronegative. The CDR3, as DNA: TGCGCCAGCACTCCGGACTGGACCACCGGGGAGCTGTTTTTT. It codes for CASTPDWTTGELFF.